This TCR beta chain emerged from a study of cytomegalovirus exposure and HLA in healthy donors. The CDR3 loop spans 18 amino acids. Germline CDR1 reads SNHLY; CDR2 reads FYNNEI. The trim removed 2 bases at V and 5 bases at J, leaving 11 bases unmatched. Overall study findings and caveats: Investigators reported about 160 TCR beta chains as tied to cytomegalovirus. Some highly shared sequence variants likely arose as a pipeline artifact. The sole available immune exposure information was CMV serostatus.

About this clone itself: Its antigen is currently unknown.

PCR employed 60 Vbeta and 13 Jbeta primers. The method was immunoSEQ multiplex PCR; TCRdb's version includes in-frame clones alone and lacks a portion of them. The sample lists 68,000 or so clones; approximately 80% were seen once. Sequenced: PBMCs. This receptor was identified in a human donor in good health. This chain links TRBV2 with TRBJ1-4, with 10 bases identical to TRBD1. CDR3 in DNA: TGTGCCAGCAGTGAAATTTATCGGACAGGGGGTGACAATGAAAAACTGTTTTTT. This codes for CASSEIYRTGGDNEKLFF.